The rows below give T cell receptor beta chains drawn from one sample of a study of cytomegalovirus exposure and HLA in healthy donors. Repertoires were generated with immunoSEQ multiplex PCR, while TCRdb's copy carries only in-frame clones and drops some. Among approximately 100,000 clones listed, 70% to 85% were seen once. Material for sequencing was PBMCs. The origin of the receptors is a boy aged 5-17 years in good health and CMV-seronegative. Each CDR3 is given with its conserved first and last residue. A D gene is named only where the DNA matches it firmly. Rows may omit the clone size; those that give it use once, few, many or a size class.

size	D	J	V	DNA	CDR3
.	TRBD2	TRBJ2-1	TRBV27	TGTGCCAGCAGTTTGGGACTAGCGGGATACGGAGAGCAGTTCTTC	CASSLGLAGYGEQFF
.	.	TRBJ1-2	TRBV19	TGTGCCAGTACCCCCCGCACAGGGCTGTATGGCTACACCTTC	CASTPRTGLYGYTF
.	TRBD1	TRBJ2-7	TRBV28	TGTGCCGCCAGCCCCCCAGGGGGCGGCGAGCAGTACTTC	CAASPPGGGEQYF
.	.	TRBJ1-2	TRBV28	TGTGCCAGCAGTATGAGGGTACCCGGGGATGGCTACACCTTC	CASSMRVPGDGYTF
.	TRBD1	TRBJ2-2	TRBV28	TGTGCCAGCATGAGGGGGCCCACCGGGGAGCTGTTTTTT	CASMRGPTGELFF
.	.	TRBJ1-1	TRBV30	TGTGCCTGGAGTGGGGCAGGGGACCGGAACACTGAAGCTTTCTTT	CAWSGAGDRNTEAFF
.	TRBD2	TRBJ2-7	TRBV10-1	TGCGCCACCCTTCGGGGGACTAGCGGGAGTAGCGAGCAGTACTTC	CATLRGTSGSSEQYF
.	TRBD2	TRBJ2-2	TRBV5-4	TGTGCCAGCAGCTTGATGACTAGCGGCACCGGGGAGCTGTTTTTT	CASSLMTSGTGELFF
.	.	TRBJ2-1	TRBV5-6	TGTGCCAGCAGCTTGGCCCTTATAGGGAGACTCAATGAGCAGTTCTTC	CASSLALIGRLNEQFF
few	.	TRBJ1-5	TRBV6-5	TGTGCCAGCAGTTTTCAGGGGCTAAATCAGCCCCAGCATTTT	CASSFQGLNQPQHF
.	.	TRBJ1-6	TRBV5-1	TGCGCCAGCAGCTTGGGCTCGAACCCCTCAGATGGTTCACCCCTCCACTTT	CASSLGSNPSDGSPLHF
.	TRBD1	TRBJ1-4	TRBV2	TGTGCCAGCAGTCCCGGGACAGCTCGGCGAGAAAAACTGTTTTTT	CASSPGTARREKLFF
once	.	TRBJ2-6	TRBV10-3	TGTGCCACACAACAGGAGACTGGGGCCAACGTCCTGACTTTC	CATQQETGANVLTF
.	TRBD2	TRBJ2-1	TRBV9	TGTGCCAGCAGCGTAACGTCGGGAGGGAGCAATGAGCAGTTCTTC	CASSVTSGGSNEQFF
.	.	TRBJ1-1	TRBV2	TGTGCCAGCAGTGCTACAGGGAGTAAGACTGAAGCTTTCTTT	CASSATGSKTEAFF
once	.	TRBJ1-1	TRBV5-1	TGCGCCAGCAGCTTGGGTCGGAACACTGAAGCTTTCTTT	CASSLGRNTEAFF
.	.	TRBJ1-3	TRBV6-5	TGTGCCAGCAGTTACTCGATAGGTCAGGACACCATATATTTT	CASSYSIGQDTIYF
.	.	TRBJ1-1	TRBV11-3	TGTGCCAGCAGCCAACGGGGAACTGAAGCTTTCTTT	CASSQRGTEAFF
.	TRBD1	TRBJ2-7	TRBV11-2	TGTGCCAGCAGCCTCGGGACAGGGGGGCAGTACGAGCAGTACTTC	CASSLGTGGQYEQYF
.	TRBD1	TRBJ2-3	TRBV6-1	TGTGCCAGCAGTGAAGGGACAGGGGCAGATACGCAGTATTTT	CASSEGTGADTQYF
.	TRBD1	TRBJ2-1	TRBV28	TGTGCCAGCAGCCTAGGGACAGGCACCTACAATGAGCAGTTCTTC	CASSLGTGTYNEQFF
.	TRBD1	TRBJ1-2	TRBV30	TGTGCCTGGACAAGACAGGGGAGGACCGATGGCTACACCTTC	CAWTRQGRTDGYTF
once	.	TRBJ1-1	TRBV7-9	TGTGCCAGCAGCCCCGAGGTCGGGTCTGAAGCTTTCTTT	CASSPEVGSEAFF
.	TRBD2	TRBJ2-5	TRBV5-1	TGCGCCAGCAGCTTTGGGACTAGCGAGACCCAGTACTTC	CASSFGTSETQYF
.	.	TRBJ2-7	TRBV27	TGTGCCAGCAGCGTAGCCGGGTTGGTCTACGAGCAGTACTTC	CASSVAGLVYEQYF
.	TRBD2	TRBJ2-1	TRBV2	TGTGCCAGCAGTGACCGGGAGGCGACCTACAATGAGCAGTTCTTC	CASSDREATYNEQFF
once	TRBD2	TRBJ2-1	TRBV19	TGTGCCAGTAGCGGGACTAGCGGGGATTTCGGCAATGAGCAGTTCTTC	CASSGTSGDFGNEQFF
.	.	TRBJ1-5	TRBV6-4	TGTGCCAGCAGTGTTTCGACAGATCAGCCCCAGCATTTT	CASSVSTDQPQHF
few	TRBD2	TRBJ2-7	TRBV5-1	TGCGCCAGCAGCTGGGGGGGGTTAAACGAGCAGTACTTC	CASSWGGLNEQYF
few	.	TRBJ1-5	TRBV5-8	TGTGCCAGCAGCTTCGGGGGTTCCCAGCATTTT	CASSFGGSQHF
.	.	TRBJ1-2	TRBV28	TGTGCCAGCAGTACTCCAGGGGTGGCTAACTATGGCTACACCTTC	CASSTPGVANYGYTF
.	TRBD1	TRBJ1-1	TRBV30	TGTGCCTGGGGACAGGGGGACACTGAAGCTTTCTTT	CAWGQGDTEAFF
few	TRBD1	TRBJ1-1	TRBV13	TGTGCCAGCAGCCCTCAGACAGGGGGCGGCACTGAAGCTTTCTTT	CASSPQTGGGTEAFF
few	.	TRBJ2-3	TRBV2	TGTGCCAGCAGTGTTAGGGCAGGGCAAGATACGCAGTATTTT	CASSVRAGQDTQYF
.	.	TRBJ1-1	TRBV7-9	TGTGCCAGCAGCTTAATTACAGTCGCGGGGACGGGGACTGAAGCTTTCTTT	CASSLITVAGTGTEAFF
.	.	TRBJ1-4	TRBV5-6	TGTGCCAGCAGCTTTCCCGGGGCTAATGAAAAACTGTTTTTT	CASSFPGANEKLFF
once	.	TRBJ2-2	TRBV4-1	TGCGCCAGCAGCCAACCTGGGTCGGGCACCGGGGAGCTGTTTTTT	CASSQPGSGTGELFF
.	.	TRBJ2-3	TRBV4-3	TGCGCCAGCAGCCAGTCTAGCGTTCGCAATACGCAGTATTTT	CASSQSSVRNTQYF
.	.	TRBJ1-5	TRBV4-1	TGCGCCAGCAGCCAAAGGTTCGGGGTAGGAGGGGGCAATCAGCCCCAGCATTTT	CASSQRFGVGGGNQPQHF
.	.	TRBJ1-1	TRBV5-1	TGCGCCAGCAGCCTCCCCGGAGGGAACACTGAAGCTTTCTTT	CASSLPGGNTEAFF
.	.	TRBJ1-1	TRBV27	TGTGCCAGCAGTTTAGGGAGACGGACTGAAGCTTTCTTT	CASSLGRRTEAFF
few	.	TRBJ2-3	TRBV7-3	TGTGCCAGCAGCTTAAGGCCGCCTTCCGATACGCAGTATTTT	CASSLRPPSDTQYF
few	.	TRBJ1-1	TRBV5-1	TGCGCCAGCAGCTTGTTGGGGGGAAGAACTGAAGCTTTCTTT	CASSLLGGRTEAFF
.	TRBD2	TRBJ2-1	TRBV7-2	TGTGCCAGCAGCTGGGGGAGGGACAATGAGCAGTTCTTC	CASSWGRDNEQFF
.	.	TRBJ2-7	TRBV5-1	TGCGCCAGCAGCTTGAGTTCCGGGGACGAGCAGTACTTC	CASSLSSGDEQYF
.	TRBD2	TRBJ2-1	TRBV7-3	TGTGCCAGCAGCTTAATAGAGGGTCGAGCGGGAGTGAGGTACAATGAGCAGTTCTTC	CASSLIEGRAGVRYNEQFF
few	.	TRBJ1-5	TRBV5-6	TGTGCCAGCAGTAGGGGCAGCAGCAATCAGCCCCAGCATTTT	CASSRGSSNQPQHF
few	.	TRBJ1-1	TRBV12-5	TGTGCTAGTGGTTTGGTAACCGGAGCCAACACTGAAGCTTTCTTT	CASGLVTGANTEAFF
.	.	TRBJ1-1	TRBV7-6	TGTGCCAGCAGCTTACAGGGGATGAACACTGAAGCTTTCTTT	CASSLQGMNTEAFF
.	.	TRBJ1-2	TRBV6-5	TGTGCCAGCAGTTCTCACTATGGCTACACCTTC	CASSSHYGYTF
.	.	TRBJ2-1	TRBV5-1	TGCGCCAGCAGCCTCCCCGGACAGGAGCAGTTCTTC	CASSLPGQEQFF
.	.	TRBJ1-3	TRBV11-2	TGTGCCAGCAGCTTAGCTCCTTCTGGAAACACCATATATTTT	CASSLAPSGNTIYF
.	.	TRBJ1-4	TRBV5-5	TGTGCCAGCAGCCCTCGAGTAGATAATGAAAAACTGTTTTTT	CASSPRVDNEKLFF
few	.	TRBJ2-4	TRBV6-1	TGTGCCAGCAGAGCAGCGGGAGCCAAAAACATTCAGTACTTC	CASRAAGAKNIQYF
once	TRBD1	TRBJ2-3	TRBV27	TGTGCCAGCAGTCCCTATCGTCCCGGGACAGGGTCAGATACGCAGTATTTT	CASSPYRPGTGSDTQYF